The 29 T cell receptor beta chains reported below all come from one sample, sequenced in a study of PD-L1 blockade in urothelial cancer. Specified time point: pretreatment peripheral blood. Assay used: immunoSEQ multiplex PCR; TCRdb lists only in-frame clones, some missing. Found here are approximately 18,000 clones, approximately 90% of them singletons; the top ten hold approximately 11%. This material consisted of PBMCs, taken around atezolizumab (anti-PD-L1) treatment. Receptors originate from a man between 65 and 85 years old with urothelial cancer.

The chain combines TRBV30 with TRBJ2-1; D perhaps matches TRBD2 (6 bases). This CDR3 is 15 amino acids long. V lost 8 bases and J lost 7, with 24 bases in between. Germline V lookup: CDR1 GTSNPN, CDR2 SVGIG (reference sequence). The CDR3 sequence is CARSGWGVRLNEQFF. CDR3 nucleotides: TGTGCCCGCAGCGGTTGGGGGGTGAGGTTAAATGAGCAGTTCTTC.

The chain has TRBV5-1 and TRBJ2-1; 8 bases are shared with TRBD1. Germline CDR1 SGHRS, CDR2 YFSETQ. The CDR3 runs to 14 residues. The junction had 4 bases not matched to a gene; V was cut back by 2 bases and J by 6 bases. The CDR3 DNA sequence: TGCGCCAGCAGCTTTTCCGGACAGGGCAATGAGCAGTTCTTC. Protein: CASSFSGQGNEQFF.

The chain recombines TRBV4-1 with TRBJ1-1, with D possibly TRBD1 on 5 matching bases. Germline V CDR1 and CDR2: MGHRA, YSYEKL. This CDR3 comprises 13 residues. V was shortened by 0 bases and J by 5 bases, with 7 bases between the two germline ends. As DNA, the CDR3 is TGCGCCAGCAGCCAAGATCGGGGGACTGAAGCTTTCTTT. Translating it yields CASSQDRGTEAFF.

This clone was detected once. This chain uses TRBV5-5 with TRBJ1-6; no clear D. V lost 0 bases to trimming and J lost 7 bases, with 11 bases between them. CDR3 size: 15 residues. Germline V gives CDR1 SGHKS, CDR2 YYEKEE (reference sequence). The CDR3: CASSLGTGLNSPLHF. The CDR3 bases are TGTGCCAGCAGCTTGGGGACGGGGTTGAATTCACCCCTCCACTTT.

A single count supports this clone. The chain couples TRBV4-2 to TRBJ2-3; the D gene is possibly TRBD2 (7 bases). Germline CDR1 reads LGHNA; CDR2 reads YNFKEQ. This CDR3 region has 17 residues. Between the trimmed V and J ends, which lost 0 bases and 4 bases, there was a span of 17 bases. For the CDR3, the DNA is TGTGCCAGCAGCCAAGATTTCGGGGGGCCGAAGTCAGATACGCAGTATTTT. This encodes CASSQDFGGPKSDTQYF.

The V call is TRBV18, the J call TRBJ2-5, with 8 positions matching TRBD2. The V gene end was trimmed by 3 bases and the J gene end by 1 base; junction bases not matched to a gene: 4. This CDR3 has 15 amino acids. Germline V lookup: CDR1 KGHSH, CDR2 LQKENI. This chain's CDR3 is CASSPLAGVQETQYF. DNA of the CDR3: TGTGCCAGCTCACCTCTAGCGGGTGTCCAAGAGACCCAGTACTTC.

This clone occurred once. J is TRBJ2-2 and V is TRBV10-3; 9 bases are shared with TRBD1. Looked up from germline, CDR1 is ENHRY and CDR2 is SYGVKD. The trim removed 7 bases at V and 3 bases at J, leaving 3 bases unmatched. This CDR3 contains 14 residues. The CDR3 reads CAITRTGDTGELFF. CDR3 nucleotides: TGTGCCATCACCAGGACAGGGGACACCGGGGAGCTGTTTTTT.

DNA for the CDR3: TGTGCCTGGATCCGGGCTTCGGGGGCTGAAGCTTTCTTT. Amino acid sequence: CAWIRASGAEAFF. J is TRBJ1-1 and V is TRBV30; tentative D call: TRBD1 (5 bases). The CDR3 spans 13 residues. CDR1 and CDR2 (germline): GTSNPN, SVGIG (reference sequence). V was clipped by 4 bases and J by 6 bases, with 15 bases between them.

The gene calls are TRBV28 and TRBJ2-7, with 7 bases that match TRBD1. The CDR3 is 13 residues long. The V gene's germline CDR1 is MDHEN and CDR2 SYDVKM. J lost 6 bases, V lost 2 bases, and 4 bases had no gene match. CDR3 residues: CASSLRTGREQYF. The CDR3 region has the DNA TGTGCCAGCAGTTTACGGACAGGTCGCGAGCAGTACTTC.

In nucleotides, the CDR3 is TGTGCCAGCATGAAGACAGAAACTAATGAAAAACTGTTTTTT. Translated, it gives CASMKTETNEKLFF. The chain combines TRBV2 with TRBJ1-4, with D possibly being TRBD1 (5 bases). Germline V gene sequence: CDR1 SNHLY, CDR2 FYNNEI. This CDR3 contains 14 residues. Trimming took off 7 bases at V and 1 base at J, with 10 bases between the two ends.

The rearrangement links TRBV18 to TRBJ1-2, with D hard to call. Trimming cost V 4 bases and J 5 bases, with 8 bases left between them. Germline V CDR1 and CDR2: KGHSH, LQKENI. The length of the CDR3 is 12 residues. CDR3: CASSQDTYGYTF. The CDR3 nucleotides read TGTGCCAGCTCACAAGACACTTATGGCTACACCTTC.

This chain uses TRBV28 with TRBJ2-7, with 8 positions matching TRBD1. Germline V gives CDR1 MDHEN, CDR2 SYDVKM. This CDR3 is built from 14 residues. J lost 0 bases, V lost 4 bases, and 2 bases had no gene match. The CDR3 coding sequence is TGTGCCAGCAGTTGGGACAGGTACTCCTACGAGCAGTACTTC. Amino acids: CASSWDRYSYEQYF.

The chain recombines TRBV5-1 with TRBJ2-2; D is ambiguous. This CDR3 is 13 amino acids long. Germline values: CDR1 SGHRS, CDR2 YFSETQ. Between the trimmed V and J ends, which lost 1 base and 4 bases, there was a span of 5 bases. The CDR3 protein is CASSLSGTGELFF. As DNA, the CDR3 is TGCGCCAGCAGCTTGTCGGGCACCGGGGAGCTGTTTTTT.

This clone has just a few counts. This chain uses TRBV28 with TRBJ1-1; D is ambiguous. CDR3 length equals 11 residues. V shed 5 bases and J shed 8 bases, with 9 bases lying between them. Germline loops: CDR1 MDHEN, CDR2 SYDVKM. The CDR3 DNA is TGTGCCAGCAGTCTAAGCAGGGAAGCTTTCTTT. It specifies CASSLSREAFF.

The chain's CDR3 is CASGLIRAGELFF. The CDR3 DNA reads as TGTGCTAGTGGTTTGATACGAGCCGGGGAGCTGTTTTTT. The chain is built from TRBV12-5 and TRBJ2-2, with D uncertain. The CDR3 runs to 13 residues. The V gene lost 2 bases and the J gene lost 6 bases, with 7 bases spanning the gap. Germline lookup yields CDR1 LGHNT and CDR2 FRNRAP. Full variable domain (remainder filled in from reference TRBV12-5 and TRBJ2-2): DARVTQTPRHKVTEMGQEVTMRCQPILGHNTVFWYRQTMMQGLELLAYFRNRAPLDDSGMPKDRFSAEMPDATLATLKIQPSEPRDSAVYFCASGLIRAGELFFGEGSRLTVL.

The V and J genes are TRBV4-2 and TRBJ2-5; 9 bases line up with TRBD2. The V gene end was trimmed by 5 bases and the J gene end by 1 base; junction bases not matched to a gene: 5. The CDR3 runs to 15 residues. Germline V gives CDR1 LGHNA, CDR2 YNFKEQ. The DNA of the CDR3 is TGTGCCAGCAGCAAACAGCGGGGGGCCCAAGAGACCCAGTACTTC. Residues: CASSKQRGAQETQYF.

The chain joins TRBV21-1 to TRBJ1-1. TRBV21-1 is a documented pseudogene. This CDR3 comprises 14 residues. CDR3 bases: TGTGCCAGCAGCAAACCCGGGGGGAACACTGAAGCTTTCTTT. It is translated as CASSKPGGNTEAFF.

The chain has TRBV6-1 and TRBJ1-1; 8 bases are a match to TRBD1. CDR3 length equals 13 residues. V was pared by 3 bases and J by 7 bases, with 4 bases of the junction left unmatched. Germline CDR1 and CDR2: MNHNS and SASEGT. Here the CDR3 DNA reads TGTGCCAGCAGTGAGGGACAGGCGTTTGAAGCTTTCTTT. It is translated as CASSEGQAFEAFF.

This chain joins TRBV5-6 and TRBJ1-5; 9 bases agree with TRBD1. Germline V gene lookup returns CDR1 SGHDT and CDR2 YYEEEE. The CDR3 has 17 amino acids. J was trimmed by 7 bases and V by 1 base; bases with no gene match: 12. In nucleotides, the CDR3 is TGTGCCAGCAGCTTGTCGGGACAGGGAGTCTTCAGCCAGCCCCAGCATTTT. This codes for CASSLSGQGVFSQPQHF.

The chain carries TRBV7-6 and TRBJ2-5, with D perhaps TRBD2 (6 bases). V lost 6 bases to trimming and J lost 2 bases, with 13 bases between them. Germline assignment: CDR1 SGHVS and CDR2 FNYEAQ. CDR3 length equals 14 residues. This CDR3 reads CASRRRDLQETQYF. The CDR3 nucleotides are TGTGCCAGCAGACGACGGGACTTACAAGAGACCCAGTACTTC. The full variable domain, in which reference TRBV7-6 and TRBJ2-5 provide the parts outside the CDR3, is GAGVSQSPRYKVTKRGQDVALRCDPISGHVSLYWYRQALGQGPEFLTYFNYEAQQDKSGLPNDRFSAERPEGSISTLTIQRTEQRDSAMYRCASRRRDLQETQYFGPGTRLLVL.

The chain joins TRBV7-9 to TRBJ2-1; 10 nucleotides match TRBD1. CDR3 size: 16 residues. The V and J ends lost 1 base and 4 bases, in that order; junction bases with no gene match: 4. CDR1 SEHNR and CDR2 FQNEAQ come from the germline V gene (reference sequence). The CDR3 DNA is TGTGCCAGCAGCTTAGGGACAGGGGGGAGGTACAATGAGCAGTTCTTC. Translating it yields CASSLGTGGRYNEQFF.

The genes are TRBV10-3 and TRBJ2-3; TRBD2 aligns across 11 bases. Germline trimming cut 8 bases from V and 0 bases from J; bases unmatched to any gene: 4. The CDR3 contains 15 residues. In germline, CDR1 is ENHRY, CDR2 SYGVKD. The chain's CDR3 is CAISSGGLSTDTQYF. CDR3 sequence (DNA): TGTGCCATCTCTAGCGGGGGGCTAAGCACAGATACGCAGTATTTT.

V gene TRBV27 combines with J gene TRBJ2-7, with 7 positions matching TRBD1. With 3 bases clipped from V and 9 bases from J, the junction kept 11 bases outside the gene matches. The CDR3 covers 14 residues. Germline V gene sequence: CDR1 MNHEY, CDR2 SMNVEV (reference sequence). This CDR3 is CASSLHRGNEGQYF. CDR3 nucleotides: TGTGCCAGCAGTTTGCACAGGGGCAATGAGGGGCAGTACTTC.

The CDR3 loop is CASSPGGEGGSEQYF. CDR3 nucleotides: TGCGCCAGCAGCCCGGGAGGAGAGGGGGGATCCGAGCAGTACTTC. The V and J genes are TRBV5-1 and TRBJ2-7, with D possibly being TRBD2 (7 bases). V was trimmed by 4 bases and J by 6 bases, leaving 20 bases between them. The germline CDR1 and CDR2 sequences are SGHRS and YFSETQ. The CDR3 is 15 amino acids. Full variable domain (outside the CDR3, taken from reference TRBV5-1 and TRBJ2-7): KAGVTQTPRYLIKTRGQQVTLSCSPISGHRSVSWYQQTPGQGLQFLFEYFSETQRNKGNFPGRFSGRQFSNSRSEMNVSTLELGDSALYLCASSPGGEGGSEQYFGPGTRLTVT.

This clone showed up just once. The V and J genes are TRBV19 and TRBJ2-3; 8 nucleotides align to TRBD2. Germline CDR1 reads LNHDA; CDR2 reads SQIVND (reference sequence). The junction had 8 bases not matched to a gene; V was cut back by 6 bases and J by 6 bases. This CDR3 region has 14 residues. In DNA, the CDR3 is TGTGCCAGTAGGCCGGGAGGGGGTAAGGATACGCAGTATTTT. Translating it yields CASRPGGGKDTQYF.

This chain uses TRBV9 with TRBJ2-5; TRBD1 agrees at 9 bases. Germline CDR1 and CDR2: SGDLS and YYNGEE. V was clipped by 0 bases and J by 5 bases; unmatched bases: 8. The CDR3 covers 16 residues. The CDR3 nucleotides read TGTGCCAGCAGCGTAGAGGCGGACAGGGGAATGGAGACCCAGTACTTC. Translating gives CASSVEADRGMETQYF.

In this sample, this clone turned up a few times. V and J are TRBV4-1 and TRBJ1-2; D gene uncertain. V gave up 2 bases and J gave up 0 bases, with 19 bases separating them. The CDR3 spans 18 residues. Per germline, CDR1 MGHRA and CDR2 YSYEKL. As DNA, the CDR3 is TGCGCCAGCAGCCAAATTGCGGGCCCAGGAGCAACTAACTATGGCTACACCTTC. Protein product: CASSQIAGPGATNYGYTF.

This clone appeared once. The chain recombines TRBV7-9 with TRBJ1-2, with D tentatively TRBD1 (6 bases). Germline loops: CDR1 SEHNR, CDR2 FQNEAQ (reference sequence). V lost 5 bases and J 8 bases, leaving 18 bases between the germline ends. CDR3 length: 14 amino acids. CDR3 region: CASSPQGGAWGYTF. CDR3 coding DNA: TGTGCCAGCAGCCCTCAAGGGGGGGCATGGGGCTACACCTTC.

This sequence joins TRBV18 and TRBJ1-1; D is unclear. The CDR3 consists of 12 residues. Germline CDR1 is KGHSH and CDR2 is LQKENI. The germline V and J ends were trimmed by 3 bases and 5 bases, with 7 bases remaining between them. CDR3 nucleotides: TGTGCCAGCTCACCGAGAGAGACTGAAGCTTTCTTT. It translates to CASSPRETEAFF.